The source of this T cell receptor beta chain is a study of T cell responses to AZD1222 COVID-19 vaccine. Overall study results and limits: In a largely white British group with more females than males, clonal diversity was possibly underestimated.

There are 14 residues in the CDR3. CDR1 and CDR2 (germline): MDHEN, SYDVKM. V dropped 5 bases and J dropped 10; count of bases not matched to a gene: 6. This table comes from immunoSEQ multiplex PCR, and its TCRdb copy is limited to in-frame clones, with some not included. Among some 120,000 clones, roughly 91% were seen once, and the ten largest hold 25% to 30%. Of note for this clone: The target antigen is unknown.

This chain connects TRBV28 to TRBJ1-6; TRBD1 agrees at 9 bases. The source was peripheral blood, collected on day 0 of AZD1222 vaccination. The sequence derives from an adult in good health. The CDR3 DNA reads TGTGCCAGCAGTCCGGGACAGGGAGGCTCACCCCTCCACTTT. Protein product: CASSPGQGGSPLHF.